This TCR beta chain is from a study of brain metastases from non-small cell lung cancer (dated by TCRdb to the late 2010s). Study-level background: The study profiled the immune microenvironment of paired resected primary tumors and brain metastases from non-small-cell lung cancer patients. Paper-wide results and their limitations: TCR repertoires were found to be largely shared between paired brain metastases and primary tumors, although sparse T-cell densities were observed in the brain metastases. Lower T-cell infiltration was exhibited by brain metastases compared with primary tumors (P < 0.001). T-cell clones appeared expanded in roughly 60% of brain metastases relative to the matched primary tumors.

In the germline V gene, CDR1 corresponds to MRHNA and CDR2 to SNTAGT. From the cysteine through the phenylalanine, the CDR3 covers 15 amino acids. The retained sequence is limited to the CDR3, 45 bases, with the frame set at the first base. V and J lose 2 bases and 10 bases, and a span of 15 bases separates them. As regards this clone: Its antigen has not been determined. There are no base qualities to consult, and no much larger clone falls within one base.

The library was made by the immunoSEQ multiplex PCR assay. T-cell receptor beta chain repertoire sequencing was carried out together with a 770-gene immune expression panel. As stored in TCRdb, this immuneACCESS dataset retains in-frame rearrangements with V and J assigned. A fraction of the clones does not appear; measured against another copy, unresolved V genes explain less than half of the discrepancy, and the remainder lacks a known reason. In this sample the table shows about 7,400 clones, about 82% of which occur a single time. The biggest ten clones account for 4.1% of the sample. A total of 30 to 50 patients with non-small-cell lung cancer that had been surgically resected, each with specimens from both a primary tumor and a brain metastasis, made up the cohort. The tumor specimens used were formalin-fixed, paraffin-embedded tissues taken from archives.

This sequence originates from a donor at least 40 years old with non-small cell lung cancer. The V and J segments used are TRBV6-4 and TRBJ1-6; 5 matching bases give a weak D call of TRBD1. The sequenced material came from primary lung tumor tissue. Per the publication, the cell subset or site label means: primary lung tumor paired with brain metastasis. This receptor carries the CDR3 CASSDKGGVGSPLHF. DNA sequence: TGTGCCAGCAGTGACAAGGGAGGGGTAGGATCACCCCTCCACTTT.